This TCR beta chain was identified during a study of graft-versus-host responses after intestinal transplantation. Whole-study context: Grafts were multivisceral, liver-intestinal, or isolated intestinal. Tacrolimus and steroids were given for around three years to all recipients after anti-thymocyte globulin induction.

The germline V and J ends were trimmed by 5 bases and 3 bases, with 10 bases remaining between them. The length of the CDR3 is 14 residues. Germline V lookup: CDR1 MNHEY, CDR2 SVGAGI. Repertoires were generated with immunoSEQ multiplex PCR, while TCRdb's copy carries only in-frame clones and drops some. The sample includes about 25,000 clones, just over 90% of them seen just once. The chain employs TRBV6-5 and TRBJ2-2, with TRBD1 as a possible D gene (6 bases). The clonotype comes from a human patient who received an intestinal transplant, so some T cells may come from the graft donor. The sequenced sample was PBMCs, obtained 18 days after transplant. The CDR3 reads CASSEGGYTGELFF. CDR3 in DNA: TGTGCCAGCAGTGAAGGGGGTTACACCGGGGAGCTGTTTTTT.